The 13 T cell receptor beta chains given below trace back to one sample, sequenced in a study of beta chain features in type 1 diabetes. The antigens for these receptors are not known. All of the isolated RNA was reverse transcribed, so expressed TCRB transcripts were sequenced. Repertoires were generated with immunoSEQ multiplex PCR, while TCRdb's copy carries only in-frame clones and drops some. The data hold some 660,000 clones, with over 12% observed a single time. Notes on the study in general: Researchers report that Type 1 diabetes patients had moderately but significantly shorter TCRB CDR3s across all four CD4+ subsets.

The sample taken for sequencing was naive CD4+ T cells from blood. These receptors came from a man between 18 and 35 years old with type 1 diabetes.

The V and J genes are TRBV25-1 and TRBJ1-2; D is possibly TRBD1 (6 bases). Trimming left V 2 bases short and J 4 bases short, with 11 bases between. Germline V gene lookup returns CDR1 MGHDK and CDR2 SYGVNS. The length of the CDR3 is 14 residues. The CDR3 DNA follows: TGTGCCAGCAGTGAAACAGGGACCGGCTATGGCTACACCTTC. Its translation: CASSETGTGYGYTF.

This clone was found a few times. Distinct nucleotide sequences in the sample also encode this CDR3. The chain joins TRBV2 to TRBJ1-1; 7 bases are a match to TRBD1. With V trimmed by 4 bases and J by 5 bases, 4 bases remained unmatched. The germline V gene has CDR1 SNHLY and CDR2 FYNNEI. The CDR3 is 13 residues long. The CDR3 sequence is CASSGQGRTEAFF. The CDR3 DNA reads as TGTGCCAGCAGTGGACAGGGAAGGACTGAAGCTTTCTTT.

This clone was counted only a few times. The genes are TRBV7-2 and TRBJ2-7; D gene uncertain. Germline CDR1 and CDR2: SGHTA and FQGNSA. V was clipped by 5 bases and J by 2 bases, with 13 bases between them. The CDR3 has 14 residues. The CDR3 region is CASSPTWDTYEQYF. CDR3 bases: TGTGCCAGCAGCCCGACCTGGGATACCTACGAGCAGTACTTC.

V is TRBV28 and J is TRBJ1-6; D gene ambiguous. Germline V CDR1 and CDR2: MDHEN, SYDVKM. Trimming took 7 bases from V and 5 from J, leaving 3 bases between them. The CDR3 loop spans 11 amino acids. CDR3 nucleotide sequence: TGTGCCAGCAAGGATAATTCACCCCTCCACTTT. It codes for CASKDNSPLHF.

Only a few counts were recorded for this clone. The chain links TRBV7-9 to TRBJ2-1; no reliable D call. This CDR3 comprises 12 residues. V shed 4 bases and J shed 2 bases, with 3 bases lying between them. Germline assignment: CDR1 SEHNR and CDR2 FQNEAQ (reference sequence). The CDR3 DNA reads TGTGCCAGCAGCTGGACCTACAATGAGCAGTTCTTC. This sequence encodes CASSWTYNEQFF.

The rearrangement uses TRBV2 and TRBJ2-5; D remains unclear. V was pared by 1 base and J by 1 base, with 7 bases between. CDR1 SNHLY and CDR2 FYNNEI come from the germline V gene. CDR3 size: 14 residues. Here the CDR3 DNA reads TGTGCCAGCAGTGAAGTAGAATCCCAAGAGACCCAGTACTTC. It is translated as CASSEVESQETQYF.

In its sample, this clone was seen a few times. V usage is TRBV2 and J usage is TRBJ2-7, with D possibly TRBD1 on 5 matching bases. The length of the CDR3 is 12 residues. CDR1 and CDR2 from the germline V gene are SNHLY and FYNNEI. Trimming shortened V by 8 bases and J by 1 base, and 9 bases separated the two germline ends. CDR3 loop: CASGRVSYEQYF. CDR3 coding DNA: TGTGCCAGCGGCAGGGTATCCTACGAGCAGTACTTC.

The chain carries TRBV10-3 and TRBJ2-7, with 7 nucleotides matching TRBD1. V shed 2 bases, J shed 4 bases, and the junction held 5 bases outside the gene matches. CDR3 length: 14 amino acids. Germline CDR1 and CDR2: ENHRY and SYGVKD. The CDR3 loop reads CAISETGVPYEQYF. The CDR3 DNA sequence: TGTGCCATCAGTGAGACAGGGGTCCCTTACGAGCAGTACTTC.

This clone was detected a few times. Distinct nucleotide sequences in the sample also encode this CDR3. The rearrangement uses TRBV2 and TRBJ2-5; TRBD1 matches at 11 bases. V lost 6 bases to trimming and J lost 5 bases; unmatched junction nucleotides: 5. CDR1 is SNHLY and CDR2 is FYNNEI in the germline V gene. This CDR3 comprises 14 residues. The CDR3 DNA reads TGTGCCAGCAGCGGACAGGGGGCGGGGGAGACCCAGTACTTC. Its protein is CASSGQGAGETQYF.

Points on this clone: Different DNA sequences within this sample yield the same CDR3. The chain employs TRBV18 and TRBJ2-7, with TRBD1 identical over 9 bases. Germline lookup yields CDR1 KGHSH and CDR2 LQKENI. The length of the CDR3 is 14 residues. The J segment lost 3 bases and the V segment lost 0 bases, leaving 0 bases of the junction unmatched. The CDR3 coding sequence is TGTGCCAGCTCACCACCGGGACAGGGCTACGAGCAGTACTTC. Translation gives CASSPPGQGYEQYF.

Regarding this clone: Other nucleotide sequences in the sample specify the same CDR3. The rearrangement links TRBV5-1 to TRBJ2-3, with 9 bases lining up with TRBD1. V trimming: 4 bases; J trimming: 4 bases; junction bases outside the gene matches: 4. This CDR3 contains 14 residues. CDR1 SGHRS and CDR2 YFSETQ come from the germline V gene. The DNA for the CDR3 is TGCGCCAGCAGCCCGGGACAGGGCGCAGATACGCAGTATTTT. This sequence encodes CASSPGQGADTQYF.

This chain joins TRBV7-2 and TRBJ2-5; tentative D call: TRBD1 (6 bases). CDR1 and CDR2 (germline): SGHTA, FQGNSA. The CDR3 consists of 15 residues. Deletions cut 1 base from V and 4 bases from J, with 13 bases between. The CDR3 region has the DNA TGTGCCAGCAGCTTAGGACTTCTAGGGGGAGAGACCCAGTACTTC. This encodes CASSLGLLGGETQYF.

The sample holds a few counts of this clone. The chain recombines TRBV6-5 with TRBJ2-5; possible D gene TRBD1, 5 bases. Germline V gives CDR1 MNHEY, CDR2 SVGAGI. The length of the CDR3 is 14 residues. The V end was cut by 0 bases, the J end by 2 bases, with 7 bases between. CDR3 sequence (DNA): TGTGCCAGCAGTTACTCGACAGCACAAGAGACCCAGTACTTC. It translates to CASSYSTAQETQYF.